These T cell receptor beta chains were read from a single sample in a study of cytomegalovirus exposure and HLA in healthy donors. Sequencing used immunoSEQ multiplex PCR; TCRdb keeps in-frame clones, though not all of them. This table holds around 170,000 clones, less than 90% found once. Source material: PBMCs. The receptor source for this set is a girl between 10 and 17 years old in good health and CMV-seropositive. The conserved cysteine and the conserved F or W are not part of the CDR3 here.

j_gene: TRBJ2-7
v_gene: TRBV27
CDR3aa: ASSRSNRGGAYEQY

j_gene: TRBJ2-1
v_gene: TRBV7-9
CDR3aa: ASSLRTQGLHNEQF

j_gene: TRBJ2-7
v_gene: TRBV6-5
CDR3aa: ASSGQGTYEQY

j_gene: TRBJ1-2
v_gene: TRBV6-5
CDR3aa: ASSKGTGYGYT

j_gene: TRBJ2-7
v_gene: TRBV6-4
CDR3aa: ASSLDPGTSHEQY

j_gene: TRBJ2-3
v_gene: TRBV19
CDR3aa: ASTRSPLIDTQY

j_gene: TRBJ2-3
v_gene: TRBV25-1
CDR3aa: ASNPGLAGVGTDTQY

j_gene: TRBJ1-1
v_gene: TRBV23-1
CDR3aa: ASSLSRRDRVGKAF

j_gene: TRBJ2-3
v_gene: TRBV9
CDR3aa: ASSLRTSGITDTQY

j_gene: TRBJ2-1
v_gene: TRBV6-5
CDR3aa: ASSAGDYNEQF

j_gene: .
v_gene: TRBV4-1
CDR3aa: ASSTRTGQGFYEQY

j_gene: TRBJ1-2
v_gene: TRBV5-4
CDR3aa: ASSASVISNYGYT

j_gene: TRBJ1-1
v_gene: TRBV19
CDR3aa: ASKGQGLNTEAF

j_gene: TRBJ2-7
v_gene: TRBV29-1
CDR3aa: SVETRQGALYEQY

j_gene: TRBJ2-1
v_gene: TRBV2
CDR3aa: ASSERVAGAYNEQF

j_gene: TRBJ2-2
v_gene: TRBV19
CDR3aa: ATQTRENTGELF

j_gene: TRBJ2-2
v_gene: TRBV27
CDR3aa: ASSLERPTGELF

j_gene: TRBJ2-3
v_gene: TRBV7-9
CDR3aa: ASSPPPSGARLSTDTQY

j_gene: TRBJ2-7
v_gene: TRBV6-1
CDR3aa: ASSEYQVEQY

j_gene: TRBJ2-7
v_gene: TRBV2
CDR3aa: ASSGTSGNHEQY

j_gene: TRBJ1-1
v_gene: TRBV9
CDR3aa: ASSPRQGDTEAF

j_gene: TRBJ1-1
v_gene: TRBV10-1
CDR3aa: ASSFGQGSTEAF

j_gene: TRBJ2-7
v_gene: TRBV4-1
CDR3aa: ASSQEGGGSPYEQY

j_gene: TRBJ2-7
v_gene: TRBV4-1
CDR3aa: ASSQDGLTSGRDSRENEQY

j_gene: TRBJ2-1
v_gene: TRBV20-1
CDR3aa: RAQGENEQF

j_gene: TRBJ2-3
v_gene: TRBV30
CDR3aa: AWSVIPIAGVLPDTQY

j_gene: TRBJ1-1
v_gene: TRBV7-9
CDR3aa: ASSLARRGTNTEAF

j_gene: TRBJ1-2
v_gene: TRBV10-3
CDR3aa: AISESARRVHGYT

j_gene: TRBJ2-7
v_gene: TRBV4-1
CDR3aa: ASSLYLSPSGAYEQY

j_gene: TRBJ1-2
v_gene: TRBV7-2
CDR3aa: ASSLPGQGYYGYT

j_gene: TRBJ2-7
v_gene: TRBV5-1
CDR3aa: ASSLGGDEQY

j_gene: TRBJ2-6
v_gene: TRBV30
CDR3aa: AWSRVGHHTFSGANVLT

j_gene: TRBJ2-1
v_gene: TRBV4-1
CDR3aa: ASSQVGGNEQF

j_gene: TRBJ1-6
v_gene: TRBV27
CDR3aa: ASRKLRDRVSWNSPLH

j_gene: TRBJ2-7
v_gene: TRBV5-1
CDR3aa: ASSFFLGQGGHEQY

j_gene: TRBJ1-5
v_gene: TRBV19
CDR3aa: ASKIGQGRQPQH

j_gene: TRBJ1-5
v_gene: TRBV27
CDR3aa: ASSITGIWQPQH

j_gene: TRBJ2-3
v_gene: TRBV4-1
CDR3aa: ASSQDRGTSGRVDTQY

j_gene: TRBJ1-1
v_gene: TRBV20-1
CDR3aa: SVADREAF

j_gene: TRBJ1-1
v_gene: TRBV11-3
CDR3aa: ASNYNTEAF

j_gene: TRBJ2-7
v_gene: TRBV29-1
CDR3aa: SVRDRGLYEQY

j_gene: TRBJ1-2
v_gene: TRBV5-4
CDR3aa: ASSLDRGNNYGYT